A single sample is the source of the 17 T cell receptor beta chains below, sequenced in a study of cytomegalovirus exposure and HLA in healthy donors. The PCR used 60 Vbeta and 13 Jbeta primers. Profiled with immunoSEQ multiplex PCR; TCRdb holds only in-frame clones, not every one. Its listing shows 100,000 to 150,000 clones. The sequencing input was PBMCs. All receptors come from a man aged 35-49 years in good health and CMV-seronegative.

CDR3 sequence: CASSLAKTSNEQYF. CDR3 sequence (DNA): TGTGCCAGCAGCTTAGCCAAGACTAGCAACGAGCAGTACTTC. This chain links TRBV7-8 with TRBJ2-7; 7 bases match TRBD2. V trimming: 0 bases; J trimming: 5 bases; junction bases outside the gene matches: 4. Germline loops: CDR1 SGHVS, CDR2 FQNEAQ. This CDR3 spans 14 amino acids.

The chain is built from TRBV28 and TRBJ1-2; D gene uncertain. The CDR3 length is 11 residues. The V end lost 6 bases, the J end lost 2 bases, and 4 bases lay between the germline ends. The germline gives CDR1 MDHEN, CDR2 SYDVKM. The DNA of the CDR3 is TGTGCCAGCAGCCGGAACTATGGCTACACCTTC. This encodes CASSRNYGYTF.

The chain has TRBV5-4 and TRBJ2-3; a weak D match, TRBD1 (6 bases). This CDR3 spans 14 amino acids. Germline values: CDR1 SGHNT, CDR2 YYREEE (reference sequence). With 3 bases removed from V and 2 bases from J, the gap between germline ends came to 10 bases. The CDR3 bases are TGTGCCAGCAGCTGGGACATATCCACAGATACGCAGTATTTT. Translation: CASSWDISTDTQYF.

The rearrangement links TRBV28 to TRBJ2-7; the D gene is possibly TRBD2 (5 bases). V shed 8 bases and J shed 2 bases, with 16 bases lying between them. CDR3 length: 14 residues. Germline lookup yields CDR1 MDHEN and CDR2 SYDVKM. CDR3 sequence (DNA): TGTGCCAGCTCGAGCGGCCAGGTTCCCTACGAGCAGTACTTC. Translated, it gives CASSSGQVPYEQYF.

This chain connects TRBV5-6 to TRBJ1-2; 7 bases are shared with TRBD1. The trim removed 0 bases at V and 4 bases at J, leaving 9 bases unmatched. Germline V gene sequence: CDR1 SGHDT, CDR2 YYEEEE. The length of the CDR3 is 16 residues. CDR3 region: CASSLGRRGPAYGYTF. DNA of the CDR3: TGTGCCAGCAGCTTGGGCCGAAGGGGGCCTGCCTATGGCTACACCTTC.

V and J are TRBV6-5 and TRBJ1-2; TRBD1 aligns across 10 bases. This CDR3 has 14 residues. V lost 6 bases and J lost 4; bases outside the gene matches: 5. From germline, CDR1 is MNHEY and CDR2 SVGAGI. CDR3 protein: CASSRGQGVYGYTF. As DNA, the CDR3 is TGTGCCAGCAGCCGCGGACAGGGGGTCTATGGCTACACCTTC.

This sequence joins TRBV6-5 and TRBJ2-6; D uncertain. This CDR3 spans 15 amino acids. V was shortened by 0 bases and J by 5 bases, with 8 bases between the two germline ends. Germline CDR1 is MNHEY and CDR2 is SVGAGI. CDR3 sequence reads: CASSYSLLRANVLTF. In DNA form, the CDR3 reads TGTGCCAGCAGTTACTCGCTACTAAGGGCCAACGTCCTGACTTTC.

This sequence joins TRBV27 and TRBJ2-5; TRBD2 matches 8 bases. The J call may be mistaken, given a closer DNA end match to TRBJ2-7. CDR3 length equals 15 residues. The V gene's germline CDR1 is MNHEY and CDR2 SMNVEV (reference sequence). The DNA of the CDR3 is TGTGCCAGCTCCCTTCGCGGAGCGGGAGCCTACGAGCAGTACTTC. Protein sequence: CASSLRGAGAYEQYF.

Here the CDR3 DNA reads TGTGCCAGCAGTGGGGACAGGGGTTGGGGCACTGAAGCTTTCTTT. Translation gives CASSGDRGWGTEAFF. The chain employs TRBV25-1 and TRBJ1-1; 10 bases align to TRBD1. CDR1 and CDR2 (germline): MGHDK, SYGVNS. V lost 4 bases and J lost 4; bases outside the gene matches: 6. The CDR3 length is 15 residues.

This chain uses TRBV5-5 with TRBJ1-5, with a possible D match to TRBD1 (5 bases). V was trimmed by 5 bases and J by 2 bases, leaving 14 bases between them. This CDR3 region has 15 residues. Germline V lookup: CDR1 SGHKS, CDR2 YYEKEE (reference sequence). This chain's CDR3 is CASRPKQGGNQPQHF. CDR3 nucleotides: TGTGCCAGCAGGCCAAAGCAGGGCGGCAATCAGCCCCAGCATTTT.

The chain recombines TRBV5-6 with TRBJ1-4, with D perhaps TRBD1 (5 bases). CDR3 length equals 15 residues. Germline assignment: CDR1 SGHDT and CDR2 YYEEEE. Trimming removed 5 bases at V and 3 bases at J, with 14 bases between. The CDR3 sequence: CASSRGGGANEKLFF. The CDR3 coding sequence is TGTGCCAGCAGTCGGGGGGGAGGCGCTAATGAAAAACTGTTTTTT.

The J gene is TRBJ2-2, the V gene TRBV4-2; TRBD2 aligns across 7 bases. Per the germline V gene, CDR1 is LGHNA and CDR2 is YNFKEQ. The length of the CDR3 is 17 residues. V was clipped by 4 bases and J by 5 bases; unmatched bases: 13. The chain's CDR3 is CASSREGSPATTGELFF. CDR3 DNA sequence: TGTGCCAGCAGCCGGGAGGGGTCTCCTGCTACTACCGGGGAGCTGTTTTTT.

The rearrangement links TRBV9 to TRBJ2-1; 7 bases fit TRBD2. There are 14 residues in the CDR3. Losses at the gene ends were 7 bases for V and 5 bases for J; bases not matched to a gene: 9. CDR1 is SGDLS, CDR2 YYNGEE, per germline. This CDR3 reads CASGSSGKDNEQFF. CDR3 bases: TGTGCCAGCGGGTCCAGCGGGAAAGACAATGAGCAGTTCTTC.

V gene TRBV5-1 combines with J gene TRBJ1-3; tentatively, D is TRBD1 (6 bases). Per germline, CDR1 SGHRS and CDR2 YFSETQ. The CDR3 runs 14 residues. Trimming took 0 bases from V and 5 from J, leaving 9 bases between them. CDR3 in DNA: TGCGCCAGCAGCTTGGTGGACAGCCGAAACACCATATATTTT. Its protein product is CASSLVDSRNTIYF. The whole variable domain, remainder taken from reference TRBV5-1 and TRBJ1-3, is KAGVTQTPRYLIKTRGQQVTLSCSPISGHRSVSWYQQTPGQGLQFLFEYFSETQRNKGNFPGRFSGRQFSNSRSEMNVSTLELGDSALYLCASSLVDSRNTIYFGEGSWLTVV.

V gene TRBV6-1 combines with J gene TRBJ1-4; 9 nucleotides line up with TRBD1. The CDR3 is 15 residues long. Germline V gene data show CDR1 as MNHNS and CDR2 as SASEGT. V dropped 3 bases and J dropped 10; count of bases not matched to a gene: 9. CDR3 region: CASSEVDRGDGKLFF. In DNA form, the CDR3 reads TGTGCCAGCAGTGAGGTCGACAGGGGGGATGGAAAACTGTTTTTT.

The chain combines TRBV7-9 with TRBJ2-1, with TRBD2 matching 14 bases. The CDR3 runs to 17 residues. The germline V gene has CDR1 SEHNR and CDR2 FQNEAQ (reference sequence). J was trimmed by 7 bases and V by 0 bases; bases with no gene match: 5. CDR3 protein: CASSLAGTSGSVNEQFF. The CDR3 coding sequence is TGTGCCAGCAGCTTAGCTGGGACTAGCGGGAGTGTGAATGAGCAGTTCTTC. Filled out from reference TRBV7-9 and TRBJ2-1, the complete variable domain reads DTGVSQNPRHKITKRGQNVTFRCDPISEHNRLYWYRQTLGQGPEFLTYFQNEAQLEKSRLLSDRFSAERPKGSFSTLEIQRTEQGDSAMYLCASSLAGTSGSVNEQFFGPGTRLTVL.

V and J are TRBV25-1 and TRBJ2-1, with D possibly being TRBD1 (6 bases). CDR3 size: 14 residues. Germline lookup yields CDR1 MGHDK and CDR2 SYGVNS. The V gene lost 4 bases and the J gene lost 5 bases, with 12 bases spanning the gap. As DNA, the CDR3 is TGTGCCAGCAGTGTGGCAGGGGTTAACAATGAGCAGTTCTTC. It codes for CASSVAGVNNEQFF.